Below are 28 T cell receptor beta chains sequenced from a single sample in a study of blood T cell repertoires in COVID-19. The data were produced by immunoSEQ multiplex PCR, yet TCRdb's version contains in-frame clones alone and is incomplete. In the table there are a few hundred thousand clones, about nine tenths of which are singletons. The sequenced sample consisted of peripheral blood. These receptors all come from a woman in her twenties or thirties with active or convalescent COVID-19.

V gene TRBV28 combines with J gene TRBJ1-6; TRBD1 might be the D (6 bases). Trimming took off 5 bases at V and 10 bases at J, with 15 bases between the two ends. CDR1 is MDHEN, CDR2 SYDVKM, per germline. The CDR3 contains 14 residues. Here the CDR3 reads CASSGGGPGSPLHF. The CDR3 nucleotides read TGTGCCAGCAGTGGGGGGGGGCCCGGATCACCCCTCCACTTT.

V gene TRBV28 combines with J gene TRBJ2-1; TRBD2 agrees at 8 bases. The CDR3 spans 14 residues. Germline CDR1 reads MDHEN; CDR2 reads SYDVKM. V lost 10 bases and J lost 5; bases outside the gene matches: 10. The CDR3 nucleotides are TGTGCCACACTAGGCGGGGGGAGGCACAATGAGCAGTTCTTC. Encoded protein: CATLGGGRHNEQFF.

J is TRBJ2-3 and V is TRBV5-1; 10 nucleotides line up with TRBD2. Germline V CDR1 and CDR2: SGHRS, YFSETQ. Germline trimming cut 5 bases from V and 3 bases from J; bases unmatched to any gene: 12. This CDR3 spans 17 amino acids. CDR3 sequence: CASRSTPSGGGTDTQYF. DNA for the CDR3: TGCGCCAGCAGATCGACGCCTAGCGGGGGAGGTACAGATACGCAGTATTTT.

This rearrangement joins TRBV10-1 to TRBJ1-2; D gene uncertain. The CDR3 runs 13 residues. Germline V lookup: CDR1 WNHNN, CDR2 SYGVQD (reference sequence). Trimming shortened V by 3 bases and J by 9 bases, and 14 bases separated the two germline ends. The CDR3 here is CASSDGREWSYTF. The DNA for the CDR3 is TGCGCCAGCAGTGACGGACGGGAGTGGAGCTACACCTTC.

This clone was seen a few times. The chain couples TRBV28 to TRBJ2-6; 9 positions agree with TRBD1. CDR1 and CDR2 (germline): MDHEN, SYDVKM. The length of the CDR3 is 18 residues. J lost 0 bases, V lost 3 bases, and 6 bases had no gene match. In DNA form, the CDR3 reads TGTGCCAGCAGTTTCGGACAGGGGCGTTTCTCTGGGGCCAACGTCCTGACTTTC. Encoded protein: CASSFGQGRFSGANVLTF.

The chain couples TRBV7-2 to TRBJ1-5, with D unresolved. Germline V CDR1 and CDR2: SGHTA, FQGNSA. The V end lost 5 bases, the J end lost 6 bases, and 11 bases lay between the germline ends. This CDR3 spans 13 amino acids. The CDR3 loop is CASSIDGFQPQHF. CDR3 coding DNA: TGTGCCAGCAGCATCGACGGGTTTCAGCCCCAGCATTTT.

V is TRBV7-9 and J is TRBJ1-2; TRBD1 agrees at 10 bases. V gave up 5 bases and J gave up 6 bases; unmatched junction bases: 3. The CDR3 is 13 residues long. Germline V gives CDR1 SEHNR, CDR2 FQNEAQ (reference sequence). This CDR3 reads CASSRDRGDGYTF. DNA for the CDR3: TGTGCCAGCAGCCGGGACAGGGGCGATGGCTACACCTTC.

The chain recombines TRBV6-1 with TRBJ2-5; D is uncertain. CDR3 size: 14 residues. V was shortened by 3 bases and J by 0 bases, with 8 bases between the two germline ends. Germline V CDR1 and CDR2: MNHNS, SASEGT. The CDR3 DNA sequence: TGTGCCAGCAGTGAGAGGCTCAACCAAGAGACCCAGTACTTC. It codes for CASSERLNQETQYF.

Here the CDR3 reads CASSQEIHGGELFF. In nucleotides, the CDR3 is TGTGCCAGCAGCCAAGAGATTCACGGCGGGGAGCTGTTTTTT. V and J are TRBV3-1 (or the pseudogene TRBV3-2) and TRBJ2-2; D unclear. The CDR3 covers 14 residues. The ends were cut back, 0 bases at V and 7 bases at J, with 9 bases in the middle. Germline V gives CDR1 LGHDT, CDR2 YNNKEL (reference sequence).

The V call is TRBV9, the J call TRBJ1-2; D uncertain. The V end was cut by 4 bases, the J end by 4 bases, with 17 bases between. The CDR3 spans 15 residues. The germline gives CDR1 SGDLS, CDR2 YYNGEE. The CDR3 loop is CASSSIGEQFYGYTF. The CDR3 DNA reads TGTGCCAGCAGCAGCATTGGAGAGCAGTTCTATGGCTACACCTTC.

Remarks on this clone: The junction differs from germline at one of its ends, possibly a read error. The sample holds other DNA sequences that translate to the same CDR3. The chain has TRBV6-5 and TRBJ1-5, with a weak D call TRBD1 (5 bases). CDR3 length: 14 residues. CDR1 and CDR2 from the germline V gene are MNHEY and SVGAGI. This CDR3 reads CASSREGSNQPQHF. As DNA, the CDR3 is TGCGCCAGCAGCAGGGAAGGTAGCAATCAGCCCCAGCATTTT.

The chain carries TRBV28 and TRBJ1-5; 7 nucleotides agree with TRBD1. The CDR3 is 13 residues long. Germline V CDR1 and CDR2: MDHEN, SYDVKM. The ends lost 5 bases at V and 7 bases at J; junction bases unmatched: 5. The CDR3 protein is CASSGQVEQPQHF. DNA of the CDR3: TGTGCCAGCAGTGGACAGGTAGAACAGCCCCAGCATTTT.

The chain recombines TRBV18 with TRBJ2-1, with D unclear. This CDR3 has 13 residues. Trimming left V 3 bases short and J 5 bases short, with 8 bases between. Germline values: CDR1 KGHSH, CDR2 LQKENI. The CDR3 sequence: CASSPSLDNEQFF. The CDR3, as DNA: TGTGCCAGCTCACCGTCACTGGACAATGAGCAGTTCTTC. The entire variable domain, with the rest obtained from reference TRBV18 and TRBJ2-1, is as follows: NAGVMQNPRHLVRRRGQEARLRCSPMKGHSHVYWYRQLPEEGLKFMVYLQKENIIDESGMPKERFSAEFPKEGPSILRIQQVVRGDSAAYFCASSPSLDNEQFFGPGTRLTVL.

The V and J genes are TRBV5-1 and TRBJ1-2; the D is unclear. The CDR3 loop spans 13 amino acids. V was cut by 1 base and J by 8 bases, with 12 bases left in between. CDR1 and CDR2 (germline): SGHRS, YFSETQ. Written as DNA, the CDR3 is TGCGCCAGCAGCTTGTCCCCCTTTGAGGGCTACACCTTC. Translation gives CASSLSPFEGYTF.

The gene calls are TRBV30 and TRBJ1-2; D is possibly TRBD1 (5 bases). Germline values: CDR1 GTSNPN, CDR2 SVGIG (reference sequence). The CDR3 runs to 13 residues. V lost 4 bases and J lost 7, with 16 bases in between. As DNA, the CDR3 is TGTGCCTGGATGGACAATTCTGGGCTTGGCTACACCTTC. Translated: CAWMDNSGLGYTF. The full variable domain, with the rest looked up from reference TRBV30 and TRBJ1-2, is SQTIHQWPATLVQPVGSPLSLECTVEGTSNPNLYWYRQAAGRGLQLLFYSVGIGQISSEVPQNLSASRPQDRQFILSSKKLLLSDSGFYLCAWMDNSGLGYTFGSGTRLTVV.

This clone has more than one count but fewer than ten. One end of the junction fails to match germline, which may point to a read error. The V gene is TRBV28, the J gene TRBJ1-2, with 7 bases aligning to TRBD1. The CDR3 totals 10 residues. Germline V gives CDR1 MDHEN, CDR2 SYDVKM. CDR3 nucleotide sequence: TGTGCCAGCGAAAGGGGGACAGTCCCCTTC. This translates into CASERGTVPF.

This chain connects TRBV28 to TRBJ2-7; TRBD1 might be the D (6 bases). The V end was cut by 4 bases, the J end by 5 bases, with 15 bases between. Germline loops: CDR1 MDHEN, CDR2 SYDVKM. This CDR3 is 14 amino acids long. The CDR3: CASSSGQRRDEQYF. CDR3 sequence (DNA): TGTGCCAGCAGTTCCGGACAGCGAAGGGACGAGCAGTACTTC. Drawing the rest from reference TRBV28 and TRBJ2-7, the complete variable domain is DVKVTQSSRYLVKRTGEKVFLECVQDMDHENMFWYRQDPGLGLRLIYFSYDVKMKEKGDIPEGYSVSREKKERFSLILESASTNQTSMYLCASSSGQRRDEQYFGPGTRLTVT.

The chain uses TRBV27 and TRBJ2-7; 9 bases are shared with TRBD1. The germline gives CDR1 MNHEY, CDR2 SMNVEV (reference sequence). The CDR3 spans 15 residues. Germline trimming cut 8 bases from V and 3 bases from J; bases unmatched to any gene: 11. This CDR3 is CASRPLGTGNYEQYF. CDR3 DNA sequence: TGTGCCAGCCGCCCCCTCGGGACAGGGAACTACGAGCAGTACTTC.

This sequence joins TRBV28 and TRBJ1-1, with 7 bases lining up with TRBD1. This CDR3 spans 18 amino acids. Germline loops: CDR1 MDHEN, CDR2 SYDVKM. Unmatched junction bases numbered 16, after V lost 5 bases and J lost 1 base. The CDR3 spells CASSGLETGSFRNTEAFF. Here the CDR3 DNA reads TGTGCCAGCAGTGGCTTAGAGACAGGGTCTTTTAGGAACACTGAAGCTTTCTTT.

The chain links TRBV9 to TRBJ2-3; D might be TRBD1 (6 bases). The CDR3 covers 16 residues. V lost 3 bases and J lost 0, with 14 bases in between. The germline V gene has CDR1 SGDLS and CDR2 YYNGEE. CDR3 sequence: CASSGPLGASTDTQYF. DNA of the CDR3: TGTGCCAGCAGCGGGCCTTTGGGGGCTAGCACAGATACGCAGTATTTT.

Written as DNA, the CDR3 is TGTGCCAGCAGCTTAGAGCCCCGGGGGGCTGGCGGCTACACCTTC. Translating it yields CASSLEPRGAGGYTF. The chain joins TRBV7-8 to TRBJ1-2; a possible D gene is TRBD1 (6 bases). The V end lost 1 base, the J end lost 8 bases, and 17 bases lay between the germline ends. The CDR3 totals 15 residues. Germline CDR1 SGHVS, CDR2 FQNEAQ. The whole variable domain, filled in from reference TRBV7-8 and TRBJ1-2, reads GAGVSQSPRYKVAKRGQDVALRCDPISGHVSLFWYQQALGQGPEFLTYFQNEAQLDKSGLPSDRFFAERPEGSVSTLKIQRTQQEDSAVYLCASSLEPRGAGGYTFGSGTRLTVV.

The chain couples TRBV19 to TRBJ1-1, with a weak D call TRBD1 (5 bases). Per germline, CDR1 LNHDA and CDR2 SQIVND (reference sequence). The CDR3 spans 17 residues. With 5 bases removed from V and 0 bases from J, the gap between germline ends came to 19 bases. The CDR3 DNA reads TGTGCCAGTAGTGAATTAGGAAGGGGCGATATGAACACTGAAGCTTTCTTT. It specifies CASSELGRGDMNTEAFF.

This clone is a singleton in its sample. This chain links TRBV18 with TRBJ2-1; 8 positions agree with TRBD2. The V and J ends lost 6 bases and 2 bases, in that order; junction bases with no gene match: 6. Germline assignment: CDR1 KGHSH and CDR2 LQKENI. The CDR3 is made up of 15 amino acids. Here the CDR3 reads CASSVLAEAYNEQFF. The CDR3 nucleotides read TGTGCCAGCTCCGTACTAGCGGAAGCCTACAATGAGCAGTTCTTC.

This chain connects TRBV10-3 to TRBJ1-1; 9 positions agree with TRBD1. V trimming: 4 bases; J trimming: 5 bases; junction bases outside the gene matches: 8. This CDR3 region has 15 residues. Looked up from germline, CDR1 is ENHRY and CDR2 is SYGVKD. In DNA, the CDR3 is TGTGCCATCAGTGCCCCGGGACAGGGAAGAACTGAAGCTTTCTTT. Its protein is CAISAPGQGRTEAFF.

The rearrangement uses TRBV25-1 and TRBJ1-1; 7 bases are shared with TRBD1. Unmatched junction bases numbered 6, after V lost 2 bases and J lost 3 bases. The CDR3 is 15 residues long. Germline V CDR1 and CDR2: MGHDK, SYGVNS. CDR3 bases: TGTGCCAGCAGTGAACCCGACAGGGATGACACTGAAGCTTTCTTT. The encoded protein is CASSEPDRDDTEAFF.

DNA for the CDR3: TGTGCCAGTCGCCCTCAGGGGTTGGGTGAAAAACTGTTTTTT. This gives the protein CASRPQGLGEKLFF. V and J are TRBV28 and TRBJ1-4; weak D call: TRBD1 (6 bases). Trimming left V 9 bases short and J 7 bases short, with 18 bases between. Germline CDR1 and CDR2: MDHEN and SYDVKM. This CDR3 region has 14 residues.

V usage is TRBV12-3 or TRBV12-4 and J usage is TRBJ1-2; a weak D match, TRBD1 (6 bases). V lost 6 bases to trimming and J lost 8 bases, with 16 bases between them. The CDR3 is made up of 13 amino acids. CDR3 amino acids: CASSLLQGWGYTF. In nucleotides, the CDR3 is TGTGCCAGCAGCCTTTTACAGGGCTGGGGCTACACCTTC.

This clone has just one count. V is TRBV2 and J is TRBJ2-5; D might be TRBD1 (5 bases). Germline assignment: CDR1 SNHLY and CDR2 FYNNEI. V lost 5 bases and J lost 3, with 7 bases in between. There are 12 residues in the CDR3. Here the CDR3 DNA reads TGTGCCAGCAGTACGACAGAAGAGACCCAGTACTTC. The encoded protein is CASSTTEETQYF. Combining the CDR3 with reference TRBV2 and TRBJ2-5 gives the whole variable domain EPEVTQTPSHQVTQMGQEVILRCVPISNHLYFYWYRQILGQKVEFLVSFYNNEISEKSEIFDDQFSVERPDGSNFTLKIRSTKLEDSAMYFCASSTTEETQYFGPGTRLLVL.